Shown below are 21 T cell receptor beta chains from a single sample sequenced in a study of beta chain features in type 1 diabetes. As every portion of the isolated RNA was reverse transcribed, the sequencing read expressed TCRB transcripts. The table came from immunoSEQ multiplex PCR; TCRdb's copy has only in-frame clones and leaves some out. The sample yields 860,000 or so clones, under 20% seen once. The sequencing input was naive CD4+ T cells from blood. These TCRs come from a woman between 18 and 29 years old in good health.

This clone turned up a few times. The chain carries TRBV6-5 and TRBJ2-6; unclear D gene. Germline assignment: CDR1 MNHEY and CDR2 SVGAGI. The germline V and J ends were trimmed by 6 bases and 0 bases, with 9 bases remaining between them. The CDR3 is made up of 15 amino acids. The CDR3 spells CASSDIPSGANVLTF. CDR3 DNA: TGTGCCAGCAGCGACATTCCCTCTGGGGCCAACGTCCTGACTTTC.

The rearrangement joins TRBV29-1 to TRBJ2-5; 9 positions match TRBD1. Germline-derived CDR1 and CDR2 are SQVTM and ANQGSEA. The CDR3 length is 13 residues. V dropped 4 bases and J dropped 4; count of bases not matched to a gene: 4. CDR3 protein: CSVAGTGIETQYF. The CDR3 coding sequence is TGCAGCGTTGCCGGGACAGGGATAGAGACCCAGTACTTC.

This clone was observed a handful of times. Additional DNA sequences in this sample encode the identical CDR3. CDR3 protein: CASSYGRNTEAFF. The CDR3 coding sequence is TGTGCCAGCAGTTACGGTCGGAACACTGAAGCTTTCTTT. The chain recombines TRBV6-5 with TRBJ1-1; D unclear. CDR3 size: 13 residues. Deletions cut 2 bases from V and 1 base from J, with 5 bases between. Per germline, CDR1 MNHEY and CDR2 SVGAGI.

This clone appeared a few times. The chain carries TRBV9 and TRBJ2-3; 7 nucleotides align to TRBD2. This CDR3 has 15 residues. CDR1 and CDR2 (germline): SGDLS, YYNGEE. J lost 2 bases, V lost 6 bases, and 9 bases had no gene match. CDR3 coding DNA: TGTGCCAGCAAAGGGGCGGGAGACCTCACAGATACGCAGTATTTT. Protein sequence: CASKGAGDLTDTQYF.

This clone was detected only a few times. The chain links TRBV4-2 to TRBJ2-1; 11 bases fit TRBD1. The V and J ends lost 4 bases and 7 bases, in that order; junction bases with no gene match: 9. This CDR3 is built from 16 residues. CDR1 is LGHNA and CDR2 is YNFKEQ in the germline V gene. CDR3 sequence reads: CASSPFLGTGGNEQFF. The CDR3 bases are TGTGCCAGCAGCCCCTTCCTCGGGACAGGGGGAAATGAGCAGTTCTTC.

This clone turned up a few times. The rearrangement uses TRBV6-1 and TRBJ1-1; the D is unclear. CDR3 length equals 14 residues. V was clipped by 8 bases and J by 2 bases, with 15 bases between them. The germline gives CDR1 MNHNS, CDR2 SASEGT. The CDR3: CASHLGQANTEAFF. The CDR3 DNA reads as TGTGCCAGCCACCTCGGGCAGGCCAACACTGAAGCTTTCTTT.

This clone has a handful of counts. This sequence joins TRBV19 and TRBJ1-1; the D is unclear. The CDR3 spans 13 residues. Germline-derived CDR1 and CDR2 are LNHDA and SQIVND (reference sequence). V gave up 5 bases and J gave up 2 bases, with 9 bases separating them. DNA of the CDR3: TGTGCCAGTAGTTTAACTGATAACACTGAAGCTTTCTTT. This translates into CASSLTDNTEAFF.

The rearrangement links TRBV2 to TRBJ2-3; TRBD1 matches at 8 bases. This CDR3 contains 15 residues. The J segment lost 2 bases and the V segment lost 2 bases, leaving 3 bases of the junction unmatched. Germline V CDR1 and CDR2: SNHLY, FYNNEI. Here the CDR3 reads CASSEQGALTDTQYF. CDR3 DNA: TGTGCCAGCAGTGAACAGGGGGCCCTCACAGATACGCAGTATTTT.

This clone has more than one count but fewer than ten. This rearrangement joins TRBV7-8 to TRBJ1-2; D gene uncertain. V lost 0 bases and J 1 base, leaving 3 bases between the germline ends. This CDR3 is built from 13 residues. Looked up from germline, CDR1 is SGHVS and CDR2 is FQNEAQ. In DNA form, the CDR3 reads TGTGCCAGCAGCTTAGCGGTTAACTATGGCTACACCTTC. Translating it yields CASSLAVNYGYTF.

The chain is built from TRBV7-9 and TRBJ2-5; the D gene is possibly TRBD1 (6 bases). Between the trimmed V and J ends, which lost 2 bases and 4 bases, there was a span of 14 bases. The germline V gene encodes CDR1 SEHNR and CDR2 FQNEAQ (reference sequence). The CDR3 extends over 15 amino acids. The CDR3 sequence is CASSLLQGMGETQYF. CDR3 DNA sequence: TGTGCCAGCAGCTTATTACAGGGAATGGGAGAGACCCAGTACTTC.

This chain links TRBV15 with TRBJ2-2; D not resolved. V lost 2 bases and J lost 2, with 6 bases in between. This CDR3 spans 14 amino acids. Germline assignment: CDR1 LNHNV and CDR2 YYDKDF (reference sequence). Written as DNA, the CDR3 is TGTGCCACCAGCAGAAGACCTAACACCGGGGAGCTGTTTTTT. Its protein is CATSRRPNTGELFF.

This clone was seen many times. DNA for the CDR3: TGTGCCAGTGTTAACCCCGGGGACGACACTGAAGCTTTCTTT. Protein sequence: CASVNPGDDTEAFF. This sequence joins TRBV19 and TRBJ1-1, with D possibly being TRBD1 (5 bases). Trimming stripped 8 bases from V and 3 bases from J, with 16 bases between. Germline values: CDR1 LNHDA, CDR2 SQIVND (reference sequence). This CDR3 comprises 14 residues.

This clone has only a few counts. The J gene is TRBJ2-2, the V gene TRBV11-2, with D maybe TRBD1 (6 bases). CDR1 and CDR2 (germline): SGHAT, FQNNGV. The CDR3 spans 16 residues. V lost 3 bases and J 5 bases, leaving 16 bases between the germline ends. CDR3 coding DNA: TGTGCCAGCAGCTTGGGGGCCGGCCTCCCAACCGGGGAGCTGTTTTTT. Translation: CASSLGAGLPTGELFF.

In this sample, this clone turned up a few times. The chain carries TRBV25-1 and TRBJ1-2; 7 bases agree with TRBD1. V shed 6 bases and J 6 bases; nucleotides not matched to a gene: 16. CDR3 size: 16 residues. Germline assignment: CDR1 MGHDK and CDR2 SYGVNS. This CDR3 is CASSDDRVGTSHGYTF. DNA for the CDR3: TGTGCCAGCAGCGATGACAGGGTAGGAACATCTCATGGCTACACCTTC.

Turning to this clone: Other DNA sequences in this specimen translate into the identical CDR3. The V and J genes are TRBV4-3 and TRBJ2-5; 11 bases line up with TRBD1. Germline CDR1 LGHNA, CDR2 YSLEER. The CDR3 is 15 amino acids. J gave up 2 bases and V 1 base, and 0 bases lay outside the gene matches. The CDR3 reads CASSQGDRGQETQYF. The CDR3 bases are TGCGCCAGCAGCCAAGGGGACAGGGGGCAAGAGACCCAGTACTTC.

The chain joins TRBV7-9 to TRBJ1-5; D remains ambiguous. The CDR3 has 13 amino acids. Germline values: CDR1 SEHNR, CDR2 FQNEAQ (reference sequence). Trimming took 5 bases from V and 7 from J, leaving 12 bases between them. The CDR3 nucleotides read TGTGCCAGCAGCCAAGGCCGGAGCCAGCCCCAGCATTTT. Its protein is CASSQGRSQPQHF.

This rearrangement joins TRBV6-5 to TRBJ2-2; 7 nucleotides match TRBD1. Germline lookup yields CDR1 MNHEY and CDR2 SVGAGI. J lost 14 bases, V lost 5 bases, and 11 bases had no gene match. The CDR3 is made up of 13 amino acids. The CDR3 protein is CASSAPPGQELFF. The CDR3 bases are TGTGCCAGCAGTGCACCACCCGGACAGGAACTGTTTTTT.

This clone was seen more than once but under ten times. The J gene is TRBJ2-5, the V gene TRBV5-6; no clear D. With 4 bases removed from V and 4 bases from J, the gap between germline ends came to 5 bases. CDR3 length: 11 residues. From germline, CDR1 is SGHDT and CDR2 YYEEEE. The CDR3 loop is CASSRGETQYF. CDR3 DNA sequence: TGTGCCAGCAGCCGCGGAGAGACCCAGTACTTC.

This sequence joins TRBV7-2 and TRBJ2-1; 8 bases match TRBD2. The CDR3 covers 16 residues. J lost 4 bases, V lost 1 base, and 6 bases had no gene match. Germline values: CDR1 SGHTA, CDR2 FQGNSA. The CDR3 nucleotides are TGTGCCAGCAGCTTAGGGGCTAGCGGGCGATACAATGAGCAGTTCTTC. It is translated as CASSLGASGRYNEQFF.

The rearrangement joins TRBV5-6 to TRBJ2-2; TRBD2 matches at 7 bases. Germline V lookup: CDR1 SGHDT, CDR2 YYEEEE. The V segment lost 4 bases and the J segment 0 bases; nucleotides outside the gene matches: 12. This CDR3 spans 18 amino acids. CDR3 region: CASSLFGSAGANTGELFF. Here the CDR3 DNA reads TGTGCCAGCAGCCTCTTCGGTAGTGCGGGAGCGAACACCGGGGAGCTGTTTTTT. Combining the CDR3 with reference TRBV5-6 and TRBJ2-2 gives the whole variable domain DAGVTQSPTHLIKTRGQQVTLRCSPKSGHDTVSWYQQALGQGPQFIFQYYEEEERQRGNFPDRFSGHQFPNYSSELNVNALLLGDSALYLCASSLFGSAGANTGELFFGEGSRLTVL.

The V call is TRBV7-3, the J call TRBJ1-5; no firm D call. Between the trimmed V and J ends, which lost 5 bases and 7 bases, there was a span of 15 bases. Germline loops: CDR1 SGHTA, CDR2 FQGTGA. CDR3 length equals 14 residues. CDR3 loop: CASSKRRLLQPQHF. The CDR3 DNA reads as TGTGCCAGCAGCAAACGGAGGTTATTGCAGCCCCAGCATTTT.